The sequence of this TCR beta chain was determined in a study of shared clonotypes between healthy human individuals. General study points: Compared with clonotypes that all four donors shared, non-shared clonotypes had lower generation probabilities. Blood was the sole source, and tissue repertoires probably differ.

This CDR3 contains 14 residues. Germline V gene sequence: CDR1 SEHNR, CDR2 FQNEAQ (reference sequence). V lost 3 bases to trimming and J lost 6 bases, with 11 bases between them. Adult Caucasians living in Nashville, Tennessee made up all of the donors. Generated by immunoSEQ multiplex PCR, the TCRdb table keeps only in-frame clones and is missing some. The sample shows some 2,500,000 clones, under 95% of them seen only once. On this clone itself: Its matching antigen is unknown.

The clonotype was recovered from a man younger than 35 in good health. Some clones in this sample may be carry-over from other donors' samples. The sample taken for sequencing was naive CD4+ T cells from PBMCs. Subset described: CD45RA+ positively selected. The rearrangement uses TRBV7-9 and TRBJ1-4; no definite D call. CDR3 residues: CASSFSIADEKLFF. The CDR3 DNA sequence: TGTGCCAGCAGCTTTAGTATTGCTGATGAAAAACTGTTTTTT. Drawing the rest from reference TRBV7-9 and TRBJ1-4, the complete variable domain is DTGVSQNPRHKITKRGQNVTFRCDPISEHNRLYWYRQTLGQGPEFLTYFQNEAQLEKSRLLSDRFSAERPKGSFSTLEIQRTEQGDSAMYLCASSFSIADEKLFFGSGTQLSVL.